A selection of T cell receptor beta chains follows, all from one sample in a study of T cell changes during pregnancy in multiple sclerosis. TCRdb's copy holds only in-frame clones and misses some; the assay was immunoSEQ multiplex PCR. The table records more than 95,000 clones, approximately 90% of them present only once. The sequences come from peripheral blood, collected after pregnancy. The receptors derive from a female donor with multiple sclerosis, enrolled in a pregnancy study. CDR3s include the opening cysteine and the closing phenylalanine or tryptophan.

cdr3_aa: CASSALDTQYF
cdr3_length: 11
v_call: TRBV6-1

cdr3_aa: CASSFGQGSQYF
cdr3_length: 12
v_call: TRBV28

cdr3_aa: CASILRLGSTGELFF
cdr3_length: 15
v_call: TRBV19

cdr3_aa: CAIIDRSSGNTIYF
cdr3_length: 14
v_call: TRBV6-1

cdr3_aa: CASSSPRTGYNEQFF
cdr3_length: 15
v_call: TRBV7-2

cdr3_aa: CASSEAAGGQETQYF
cdr3_length: 15
v_call: TRBV25-1

cdr3_aa: CASSPRGEGWNTEAFF
cdr3_length: 16
v_call: TRBV5-1

cdr3_aa: CASSFGQGYGSGNTIYF
cdr3_length: 17
v_call: TRBV7-2

cdr3_aa: CASSPPGVGYTEAFF
cdr3_length: 15
v_call: TRBV5-1

cdr3_aa: CASSRTSGTTGELFF
cdr3_length: 15
v_call: TRBV2

cdr3_aa: CASSADRGTNNEQFF
cdr3_length: 15
v_call: TRBV6-1

cdr3_aa: CASSGSGTINTGELFF
cdr3_length: 16
v_call: TRBV18

cdr3_aa: CASSVAGGEQFF
cdr3_length: 12
v_call: TRBV19

cdr3_aa: CASSPSRGTSYEQYF
cdr3_length: 15
v_call: TRBV5-1

cdr3_aa: CASSPRRLDSYNEQFF
cdr3_length: 16
v_call: TRBV18

cdr3_aa: CATSRDGQGGLPRYF
cdr3_length: 15
v_call: TRBV15